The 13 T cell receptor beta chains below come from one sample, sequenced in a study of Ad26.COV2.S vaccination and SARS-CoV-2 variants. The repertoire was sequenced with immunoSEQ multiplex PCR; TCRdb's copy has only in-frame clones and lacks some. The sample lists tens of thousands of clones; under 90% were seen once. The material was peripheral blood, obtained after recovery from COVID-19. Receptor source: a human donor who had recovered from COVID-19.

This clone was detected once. CDR3 in amino acids: CASSAGSSYNEQFF. Written as DNA, the CDR3 is TGTGCCAGCAGTGCGGGGAGCTCCTACAATGAGCAGTTCTTC. V and J are TRBV2 and TRBJ2-1, with D tentatively TRBD2 (5 bases). The CDR3 is 14 amino acids. Germline V lookup: CDR1 SNHLY, CDR2 FYNNEI. V was trimmed by 4 bases and J by 0 bases, leaving 7 bases between them.

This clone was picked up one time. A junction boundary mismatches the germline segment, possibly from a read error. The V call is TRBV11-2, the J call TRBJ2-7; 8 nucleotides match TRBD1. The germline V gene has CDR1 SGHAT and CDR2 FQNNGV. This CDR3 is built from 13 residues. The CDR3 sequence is CVSSQDRDLEQYF. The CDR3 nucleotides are TGTGTCAGCAGCCAGGACAGGGACCTCGAGCAGTACTTC.

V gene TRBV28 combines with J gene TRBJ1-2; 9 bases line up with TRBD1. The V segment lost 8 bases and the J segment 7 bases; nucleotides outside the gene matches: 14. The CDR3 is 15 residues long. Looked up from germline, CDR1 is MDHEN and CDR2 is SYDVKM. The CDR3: CASGTGSLVLGGYTF. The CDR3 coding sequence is TGTGCCAGCGGGACAGGGTCCCTTGTCCTTGGTGGCTACACCTTC.

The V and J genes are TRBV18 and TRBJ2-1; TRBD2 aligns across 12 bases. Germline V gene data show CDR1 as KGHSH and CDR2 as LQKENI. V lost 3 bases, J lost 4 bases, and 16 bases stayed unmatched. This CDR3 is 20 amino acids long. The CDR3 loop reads CASSPRTGFLLAGGYNEQFF. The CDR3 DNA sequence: TGTGCCAGCTCACCCAGGACAGGATTCCTTCTAGCGGGAGGGTACAATGAGCAGTTCTTC.

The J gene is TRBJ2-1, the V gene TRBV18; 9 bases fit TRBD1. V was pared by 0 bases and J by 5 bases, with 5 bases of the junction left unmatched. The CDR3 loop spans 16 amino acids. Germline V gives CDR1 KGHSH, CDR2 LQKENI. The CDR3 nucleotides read TGTGCCAGCTCACCACCCGGGACAGGGTACAACAATGAGCAGTTCTTC. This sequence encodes CASSPPGTGYNNEQFF.

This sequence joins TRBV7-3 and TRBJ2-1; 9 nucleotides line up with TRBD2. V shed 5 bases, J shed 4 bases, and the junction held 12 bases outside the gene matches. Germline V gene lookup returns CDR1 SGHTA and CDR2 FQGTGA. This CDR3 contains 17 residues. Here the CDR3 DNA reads TGTGCCAGCAGCCCGCGCCCCAGCGGGAGGCTGTACAATGAGCAGTTCTTC. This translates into CASSPRPSGRLYNEQFF.

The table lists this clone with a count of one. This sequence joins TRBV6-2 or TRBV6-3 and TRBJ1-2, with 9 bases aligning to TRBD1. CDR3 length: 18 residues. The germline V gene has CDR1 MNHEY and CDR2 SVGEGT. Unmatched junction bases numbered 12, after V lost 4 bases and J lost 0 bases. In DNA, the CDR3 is TGTGCCAGCAGTTCCACCCTTGACAGGGGGAGGTCTAACTATGGCTACACCTTC. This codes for CASSSTLDRGRSNYGYTF.

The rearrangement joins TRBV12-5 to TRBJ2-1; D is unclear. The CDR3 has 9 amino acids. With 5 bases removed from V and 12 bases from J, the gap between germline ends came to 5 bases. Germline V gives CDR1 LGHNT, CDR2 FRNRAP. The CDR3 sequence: CASGPPQFF. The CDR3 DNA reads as TGTGCTAGTGGTCCGCCGCAGTTCTTC.

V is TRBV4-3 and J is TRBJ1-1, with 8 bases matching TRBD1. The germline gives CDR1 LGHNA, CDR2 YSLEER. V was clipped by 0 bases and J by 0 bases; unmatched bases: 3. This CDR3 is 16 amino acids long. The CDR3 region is CASSQDPGQVNTEAFF. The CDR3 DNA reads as TGCGCCAGCAGCCAAGACCCGGGACAGGTGAACACTGAAGCTTTCTTT.

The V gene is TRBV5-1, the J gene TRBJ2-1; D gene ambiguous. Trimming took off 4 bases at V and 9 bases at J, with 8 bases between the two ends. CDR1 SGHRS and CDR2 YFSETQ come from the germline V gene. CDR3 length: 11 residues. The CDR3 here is CASSRSSEQFF. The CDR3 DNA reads TGCGCCAGCAGCCGGAGCAGTGAGCAGTTCTTC.

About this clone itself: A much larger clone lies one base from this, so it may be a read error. CDR3 DNA sequence: TGTGCCAGCAGCTTCACAGGGGCAACTAATGAAAAACTGTTTTTT. It encodes CASSFTGATNEKLFF. V and J are TRBV2 and TRBJ1-4, with 7 bases that match TRBD1. Trimming at V came to 6 bases and at J to 0 bases, leaving 4 bases not matched to a gene. Per germline, CDR1 SNHLY and CDR2 FYNNEI. This CDR3 is built from 15 residues.

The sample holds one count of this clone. CDR3: CASSLVGRGATGELFF. For the CDR3, the DNA is TGTGCCAGCAGCTTAGTCGGCAGGGGCGCCACCGGGGAGCTGTTTTTT. V gene TRBV7-2 combines with J gene TRBJ2-2; D might be TRBD1 (6 bases). Germline CDR1 and CDR2: SGHTA and FQGNSA. CDR3 length: 16 amino acids. The V end was cut by 1 base, the J end by 4 bases, with 13 bases between. Complete variable domain (other parts from reference TRBV7-2 and TRBJ2-2): GAGVSQSPSNKVTEKGKDVELRCDPISGHTALYWYRQSLGQGLEFLIYFQGNSAPDKSGLPSDRFSAERTGGSVSTLTIQRTQQEDSAVYLCASSLVGRGATGELFFGEGSRLTVL.

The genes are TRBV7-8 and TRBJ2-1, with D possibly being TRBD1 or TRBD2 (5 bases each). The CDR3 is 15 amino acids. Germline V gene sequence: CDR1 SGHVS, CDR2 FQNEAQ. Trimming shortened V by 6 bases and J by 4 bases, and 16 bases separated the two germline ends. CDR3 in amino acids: CASRGVGLEYNEQFF. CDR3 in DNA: TGTGCCAGCAGGGGGGTCGGACTGGAATACAATGAGCAGTTCTTC.